This T cell receptor (beta chain) comes out of a study of cytomegalovirus exposure and HLA in healthy donors. In the study overall: The 95 million to 120 million unique TCR beta sequences, from roughly 170 million T cells, were found by an earlier analysis.

Researchers ran the PCR with 60 Vbeta and 13 Jbeta primers. Profiled with immunoSEQ multiplex PCR; TCRdb holds only in-frame clones, not every one. The repertoire holds roughly 100,000 clones, with approximately 77% as singletons. This TCR derives from a woman in her thirties or forties in good health and CMV-seronegative. Specimen: PBMCs.

The CDR3: CASSLALLNTEAFF. The CDR3 DNA is TGTGCCAGCAGCTTGGCCCTTCTGAACACTGAAGCTTTCTTT. The V gene is TRBV7-2, the J gene TRBJ1-1; D unresolved. The CDR3 is 14 residues long. V was pared by 3 bases and J by 0 bases, with 8 bases between. In germline, CDR1 is SGHTA, CDR2 FQGNSA.